Each of the 28 T cell receptor beta chains below was sequenced from the same sample in a study of blood T cell repertoires in COVID-19. Repertoires were generated with immunoSEQ multiplex PCR, while TCRdb's copy carries only in-frame clones and drops some. The data contain a few hundred thousand clones, roughly 88% of them singletons. Sequences were obtained from peripheral blood. The receptors shown here come from a woman in her 70s with acute or convalescent COVID-19.

V usage is TRBV19 and J usage is TRBJ2-1; 9 bases map to TRBD2. There are 14 residues in the CDR3. The V gene's germline CDR1 is LNHDA and CDR2 SQIVND (reference sequence). V lost 5 bases to trimming and J lost 7 bases; unmatched junction nucleotides: 6. The chain's CDR3 is CASSSAGGLNEQFF. The CDR3 bases are TGTGCCAGTAGTTCGGCGGGGGGGCTTAATGAGCAGTTCTTC. The complete variable domain, with remaining parts taken from reference TRBV19 and TRBJ2-1, reads DGGITQSPKYLFRKEGQNVTLSCEQNLNHDAMYWYRQDPGQGLRLIYYSQIVNDFQKGDIAEGYSVSREKKESFPLTVTSAQKNPTAFYLCASSSAGGLNEQFFGPGTRLTVL.

The CDR3 region has the DNA TGTGCCAGTAGTAACGAACCGGCAGGGGGGCCCAAGGAAGCTTTCTTT. It is translated as CASSNEPAGGPKEAFF. The chain combines TRBV19 with TRBJ1-1; TRBD1 matches 7 bases. The CDR3 is 16 residues long. Trimming removed 4 bases from V and 8 bases from J; junction bases left unmatched: 16. Per the germline V gene, CDR1 is LNHDA and CDR2 is SQIVND (reference sequence). Full variable domain (outside the CDR3, taken from reference TRBV19 and TRBJ1-1): DGGITQSPKYLFRKEGQNVTLSCEQNLNHDAMYWYRQDPGQGLRLIYYSQIVNDFQKGDIAEGYSVSREKKESFPLTVTSAQKNPTAFYLCASSNEPAGGPKEAFFGQGTRLTVV.

This chain uses TRBV5-4 with TRBJ2-1; 8 bases map to TRBD2. The trim removed 3 bases at V and 4 bases at J, leaving 9 bases unmatched. The germline CDR1 and CDR2 sequences are SGHNT and YYREEE (reference sequence). The length of the CDR3 is 16 residues. CDR3 amino acids: CASSYPSAGVYNEQFF. CDR3 sequence (DNA): TGTGCCAGCAGCTACCCCTCAGCGGGGGTTTACAATGAGCAGTTCTTC.

This chain uses TRBV7-8 with TRBJ1-3, with D unclear. The germline V gene has CDR1 SGHVS and CDR2 FQNEAQ. CDR3 length: 14 amino acids. V was trimmed by 1 base and J by 1 base, leaving 5 bases between them. The chain's CDR3 is CASSLVQSGNTIYF. CDR3 sequence (DNA): TGTGCCAGCAGCTTAGTCCAATCTGGAAACACCATATATTTT.

The chain joins TRBV6-5 to TRBJ1-6; no firm D call. Trimming cost V 2 bases and J 8 bases, with 10 bases left between them. Germline V gives CDR1 MNHEY, CDR2 SVGAGI. The CDR3 length is 14 residues. The CDR3 DNA sequence: TGTGCCAGCAGTTACCCCGAGCGAGATTCACCCCTCCACTTT. Protein: CASSYPERDSPLHF.

This chain links TRBV9 with TRBJ1-2; TRBD1 agrees at 7 bases. Trimming at V came to 1 base and at J to 4 bases, leaving 19 bases not matched to a gene. This CDR3 has 19 amino acids. In germline, CDR1 is SGDLS, CDR2 YYNGEE. In nucleotides, the CDR3 is TGTGCCAGCAGCGTATTGTTTGGGACAGATTCCCCGGGGAGCTATGGCTACACCTTC. Translating it yields CASSVLFGTDSPGSYGYTF.

This clone was seen a few times. J is TRBJ1-2 and V is TRBV2; weak D call: TRBD1 (5 bases). CDR3 length equals 21 residues. V lost 2 bases and J lost 4, with 32 bases in between. The germline gives CDR1 SNHLY, CDR2 FYNNEI. In DNA form, the CDR3 reads TGTGCCAGCAGTGAACCACGGGCAACTGCAGGGATTGCCGCCCCATTCTATGGCTACACCTTC. Amino acids: CASSEPRATAGIAAPFYGYTF.

This clone has more than one count but fewer than ten. V usage is TRBV2 and J usage is TRBJ1-6; D possibly corresponds to TRBD1 (5 bases). V was shortened by 4 bases and J by 7 bases, with 17 bases between the two germline ends. Germline CDR1 and CDR2: SNHLY and FYNNEI. CDR3 length: 16 amino acids. The CDR3 spells CASSGIGAGGNSPLHF. For the CDR3, the DNA is TGTGCCAGCAGTGGTATCGGGGCCGGGGGGAATTCACCCCTCCACTTT.

This clone was picked up one time. This sequence joins TRBV7-9 and TRBJ1-1; 8 bases fit TRBD1. Trimming cost V 5 bases and J 8 bases; bases outside gene matches: 13. From germline, CDR1 is SEHNR and CDR2 FQNEAQ (reference sequence). This CDR3 has 15 amino acids. CDR3 sequence (DNA): TGTGCCAGCAGCGCCCGGACAGGGCAAGGGAAGGAAGCTTTCTTT. Translation gives CASSARTGQGKEAFF. Full variable domain (missing parts from reference TRBV7-9 and TRBJ1-1): DTGVSQNPRHKITKRGQNVTFRCDPISEHNRLYWYRQTLGQGPEFLTYFQNEAQLEKSRLLSDRFSAERPKGSFSTLEIQRTEQGDSAMYLCASSARTGQGKEAFFGQGTRLTVV.

The V and J genes are TRBV6-5 and TRBJ1-2, with 8 bases lining up with TRBD1. V gave up 4 bases and J gave up 7 bases; unmatched junction bases: 8. Germline V gives CDR1 MNHEY, CDR2 SVGAGI. The CDR3 extends over 14 amino acids. CDR3 loop: CASSLNGQGRGYTF. CDR3 coding DNA: TGTGCCAGCAGTTTAAATGGACAGGGACGTGGCTACACCTTC.

The V call is TRBV6-2 or TRBV6-3, the J call TRBJ1-3; 7 bases map to TRBD1. CDR3 size: 16 residues. Germline V lookup: CDR1 MNHEY, CDR2 SVGEGT. V lost 5 bases to trimming and J lost 2 bases; unmatched junction nucleotides: 9. The CDR3 bases are TGTGCCAGCAGTGGGACCTGGCAGGGGGCTGGAAACACCATATATTTT. This codes for CASSGTWQGAGNTIYF.

The chain's CDR3 is CASSSRTGRPNTEAFF. CDR3 nucleotide sequence: TGTGCCAGCAGTTCTAGGACAGGGAGACCAAACACTGAAGCTTTCTTT. J is TRBJ1-1 and V is TRBV28; 8 bases agree with TRBD1. The CDR3 is 16 amino acids. The junction had 9 bases not matched to a gene; V was cut back by 4 bases and J by 2 bases. Germline V CDR1 and CDR2: MDHEN, SYDVKM.

This clone has only one observation. This chain joins TRBV6-5 and TRBJ1-6; D possibly corresponds to TRBD1 (5 bases). The CDR3 has 14 amino acids. Germline values: CDR1 MNHEY, CDR2 SVGAGI. The V end lost 2 bases, the J end lost 10 bases, and 12 bases lay between the germline ends. CDR3: CASSYGREGSPLHF. The CDR3 coding sequence is TGTGCCAGCAGTTACGGCAGGGAGGGATCACCCCTCCACTTT.

This clone has only one observation. Sequence at one end of the junction differs from germline and may be a read error. This chain connects TRBV12-3 or TRBV12-4 to TRBJ1-1, with a weak D call TRBD1 (5 bases). The CDR3 extends over 13 amino acids. The CDR3 spells CASLRDLKTEAFF. CDR3 DNA sequence: TGTGCCAGCCTCAGGGATTTGAAGACTGAAGCTTTCTTT.

The sample holds a few counts of this clone. V and J are TRBV6-5 and TRBJ2-7; a weak D match, TRBD2 (6 bases). Germline V gene lookup returns CDR1 MNHEY and CDR2 SVGAGI. This CDR3 is built from 13 residues. V lost 7 bases and J lost 9, with 19 bases in between. The CDR3 DNA is TGTGCCAGCATTCCCCACCCAACCGGGAGGCAGTACTTC. Residues: CASIPHPTGRQYF.

V and J are TRBV7-3 and TRBJ1-1, with D possibly TRBD1 on 5 matching bases. V was trimmed by 2 bases and J by 1 base, leaving 8 bases between them. Germline V lookup: CDR1 SGHTA, CDR2 FQGTGA. The CDR3 extends over 14 amino acids. This CDR3 is CASSLGGENTEAFF. In nucleotides, the CDR3 is TGTGCCAGCAGCTTAGGGGGGGAGAACACTGAAGCTTTCTTT. Full variable domain (missing parts from reference TRBV7-3 and TRBJ1-1): GAGVSQTPSNKVTEKGKYVELRCDPISGHTALYWYRQSLGQGPEFLIYFQGTGAADDSGLPNDRFFAVRPEGSVSTLKIQRTERGDSAVYLCASSLGGENTEAFFGQGTRLTVV.

The chain employs TRBV5-1 and TRBJ2-3, with D perhaps matching TRBD1 (5 bases). V lost 3 bases, J lost 1 base, and 9 bases lay in between. Germline V CDR1 and CDR2: SGHRS, YFSETQ. The CDR3 length is 14 residues. CDR3 bases: TGCGCCAGCAGCTCCAGGGTTCGCACAGATACGCAGTATTTT. It translates to CASSSRVRTDTQYF. Full variable domain (outside the CDR3, taken from reference TRBV5-1 and TRBJ2-3): KAGVTQTPRYLIKTRGQQVTLSCSPISGHRSVSWYQQTPGQGLQFLFEYFSETQRNKGNFPGRFSGRQFSNSRSEMNVSTLELGDSALYLCASSSRVRTDTQYFGPGTRLTVL.

The rearrangement links TRBV5-4 to TRBJ2-1, with 7 bases fitting TRBD2. V trimming: 0 bases; J trimming: 8 bases; junction bases outside the gene matches: 8. This CDR3 comprises 15 residues. Germline V gives CDR1 SGHNT, CDR2 YYREEE (reference sequence). The DNA for the CDR3 is TGTGCCAGCAGCTTGGTGTTTTCAGGGAGGGATGAGCAGTTCTTC. Protein: CASSLVFSGRDEQFF.

V usage is TRBV20-1 and J usage is TRBJ1-2; D unclear. CDR3 length: 11 amino acids. Trimming removed 8 bases at V and 8 bases at J, with 15 bases between. The V gene's germline CDR1 is DFQATT and CDR2 SNEGSKA (reference sequence). CDR3 DNA: TGCAGTTCCGTCCCGAAGGAGGGCTACACCTTC. Translating it yields CSSVPKEGYTF.

The CDR3 DNA is TGTGCCAGCAGCTTGGGGAGTACCGGGGAGCTGTTTTTT. This gives the protein CASSLGSTGELFF. The chain employs TRBV5-4 and TRBJ2-2, with D unclear. Per germline, CDR1 SGHNT and CDR2 YYREEE (reference sequence). The CDR3 consists of 13 residues. V was shortened by 0 bases and J by 5 bases, with 5 bases between the two germline ends. Combining the CDR3 with reference TRBV5-4 and TRBJ2-2 gives the whole variable domain ETGVTQSPTHLIKTRGQQVTLRCSSQSGHNTVSWYQQALGQGPQFIFQYYREEENGRGNFPPRFSGLQFPNYSSELNVNALELDDSALYLCASSLGSTGELFFGEGSRLTVL.

The chain couples TRBV5-1 to TRBJ1-1, with TRBD1 matching 7 bases. The CDR3 extends over 16 amino acids. CDR1 and CDR2 from the germline V gene are SGHRS and YFSETQ. V shed 2 bases and J 4 bases; nucleotides not matched to a gene: 11. The CDR3 is CASSLSTTYRGTEAFF. In DNA, the CDR3 is TGCGCCAGCAGCTTATCCACTACCTACAGGGGCACTGAAGCTTTCTTT. Combining the CDR3 with reference TRBV5-1 and TRBJ1-1 gives the whole variable domain KAGVTQTPRYLIKTRGQQVTLSCSPISGHRSVSWYQQTPGQGLQFLFEYFSETQRNKGNFPGRFSGRQFSNSRSEMNVSTLELGDSALYLCASSLSTTYRGTEAFFGQGTRLTVV.

The chain recombines TRBV5-1 with TRBJ1-2, with D unresolved. CDR1 is SGHRS, CDR2 YFSETQ, per germline. This CDR3 comprises 13 residues. Trimming removed 5 bases from V and 5 bases from J, with 13 bases in between. CDR3 in DNA: TGCGCCAGCAGTTCAGCAGGCTCTTATGGCTACACCTTC. This encodes CASSSAGSYGYTF.

The CDR3 sequence: CASSQGLNSNQPQHF. DNA for the CDR3: TGTGCCAGCAGCCAGGGCCTTAATAGCAATCAGCCCCAGCATTTT. This chain connects TRBV3-1 (or the pseudogene TRBV3-2) to TRBJ1-5, with D unclear. Deletions cut 3 bases from V and 0 bases from J, with 9 bases between. The CDR3 extends over 15 amino acids. Germline CDR1 LGHDT, CDR2 YNNKEL (reference sequence).

J is TRBJ1-3 and V is TRBV9, with a weak D call TRBD1 (6 bases). The length of the CDR3 is 15 residues. Per germline, CDR1 SGDLS and CDR2 YYNGEE. V was pared by 3 bases and J by 7 bases, with 17 bases between. The CDR3 protein is CASSAYPGQGNTIYF. In DNA form, the CDR3 reads TGTGCCAGCAGCGCCTATCCGGGACAAGGGAACACCATATATTTT.

The rearrangement links TRBV7-8 to TRBJ2-3; D not certain. CDR1 SGHVS and CDR2 FQNEAQ come from the germline V gene. CDR3 length: 15 amino acids. V lost 1 base, J lost 0 bases, and 8 bases lay in between. CDR3 loop: CASSLVYGSTDTQYF. CDR3 DNA: TGTGCCAGCAGCTTAGTCTACGGTAGCACAGATACGCAGTATTTT. Full variable domain (remainder filled in from reference TRBV7-8 and TRBJ2-3): GAGVSQSPRYKVAKRGQDVALRCDPISGHVSLFWYQQALGQGPEFLTYFQNEAQLDKSGLPSDRFFAERPEGSVSTLKIQRTQQEDSAVYLCASSLVYGSTDTQYFGPGTRLTVL.

This chain links TRBV5-4 with TRBJ2-1; the match to TRBD2 covers 8 bases. CDR3 length: 16 residues. CDR1 and CDR2 from the germline V gene are SGHNT and YYREEE (reference sequence). The V and J ends lost 0 bases and 8 bases, in that order; junction bases with no gene match: 10. The DNA of the CDR3 is TGTGCCAGCAGCTTGGCTCTCGGGGGGGCAGGAGATGAGCAGTTCTTC. Translating it yields CASSLALGGAGDEQFF.

The J gene is TRBJ2-7, the V gene TRBV2, with 10 bases identical to TRBD1. The germline V gene encodes CDR1 SNHLY and CDR2 FYNNEI. This CDR3 has 13 amino acids. The V segment lost 5 bases and the J segment 6 bases; nucleotides outside the gene matches: 4. In DNA form, the CDR3 reads TGTGCCAGCAGTCGACAGGGGGCTTCCGAGCAGTACTTC. This sequence encodes CASSRQGASEQYF.

This chain uses TRBV11-2 with TRBJ2-5; D is unresolved. Germline loops: CDR1 SGHAT, CDR2 FQNNGV. V lost 1 base, J lost 6 bases, and 12 bases lay in between. The CDR3 length is 14 residues. CDR3 loop: CASSLVWAGQTQYF. The CDR3 nucleotides read TGTGCCAGCAGCTTAGTTTGGGCAGGCCAGACCCAGTACTTC.